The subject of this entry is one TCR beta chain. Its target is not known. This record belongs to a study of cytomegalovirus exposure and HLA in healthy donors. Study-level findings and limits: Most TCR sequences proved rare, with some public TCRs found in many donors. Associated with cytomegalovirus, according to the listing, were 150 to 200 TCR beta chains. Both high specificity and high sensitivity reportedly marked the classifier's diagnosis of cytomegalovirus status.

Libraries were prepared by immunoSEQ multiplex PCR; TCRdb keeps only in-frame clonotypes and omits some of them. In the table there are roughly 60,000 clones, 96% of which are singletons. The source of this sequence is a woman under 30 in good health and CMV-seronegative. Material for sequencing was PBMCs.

CDR3 sequence reads: CSAPGQGSTEAFF. CDR3 DNA sequence: TGCAGCGCCCCGGGACAGGGGTCCACTGAAGCTTTCTTT. The chain has TRBV29-1 and TRBJ1-1, with 10 nucleotides matching TRBD1. Germline V gives CDR1 SQVTM, CDR2 ANQGSEA. J was trimmed by 4 bases and V by 7 bases; bases with no gene match: 6. This CDR3 comprises 13 residues.